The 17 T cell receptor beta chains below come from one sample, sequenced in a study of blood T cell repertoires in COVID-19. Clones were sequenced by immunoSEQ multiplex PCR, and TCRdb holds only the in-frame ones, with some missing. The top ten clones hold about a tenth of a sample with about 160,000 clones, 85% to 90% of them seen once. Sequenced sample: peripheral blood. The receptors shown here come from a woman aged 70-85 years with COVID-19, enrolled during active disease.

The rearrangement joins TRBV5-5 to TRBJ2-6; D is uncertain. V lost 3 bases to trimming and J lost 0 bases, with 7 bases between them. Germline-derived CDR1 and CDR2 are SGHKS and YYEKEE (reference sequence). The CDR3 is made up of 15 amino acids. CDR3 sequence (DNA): TGTGCCAGCAGCTACACCGCCTCTGGGGCCAACGTCCTGACTTTC. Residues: CASSYTASGANVLTF.

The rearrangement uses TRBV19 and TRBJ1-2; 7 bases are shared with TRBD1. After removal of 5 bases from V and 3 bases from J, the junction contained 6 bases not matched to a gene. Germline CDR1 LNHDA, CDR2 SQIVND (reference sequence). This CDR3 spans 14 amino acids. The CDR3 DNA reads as TGTGCCAGTAGTCCTACAGGGGAAGACTATGGCTACACCTTC. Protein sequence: CASSPTGEDYGYTF.

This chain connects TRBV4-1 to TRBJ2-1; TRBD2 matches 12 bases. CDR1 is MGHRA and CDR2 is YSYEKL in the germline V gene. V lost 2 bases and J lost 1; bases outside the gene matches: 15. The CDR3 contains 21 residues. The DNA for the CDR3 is TGCGCCAGCAGCCAACCCCCGCCTAGACTAGCGGGGGCCATATCCTACAATGAGCAGTTCTTC. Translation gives CASSQPPPRLAGAISYNEQFF.

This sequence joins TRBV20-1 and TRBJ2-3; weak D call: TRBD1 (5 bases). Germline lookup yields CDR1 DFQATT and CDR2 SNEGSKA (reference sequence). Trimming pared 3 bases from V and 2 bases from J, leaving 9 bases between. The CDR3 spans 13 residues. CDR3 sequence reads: CSASGHTTDTQYF. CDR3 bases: TGCAGTGCTAGTGGACACACCACAGATACGCAGTATTTT.

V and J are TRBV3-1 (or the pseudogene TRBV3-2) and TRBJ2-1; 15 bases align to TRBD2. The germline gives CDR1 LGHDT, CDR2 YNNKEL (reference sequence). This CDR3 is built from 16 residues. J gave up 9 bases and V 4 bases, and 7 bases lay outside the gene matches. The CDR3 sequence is CASSPRTSGGAGEQFF. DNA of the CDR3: TGTGCCAGCAGCCCAAGGACTAGCGGGGGGGCCGGTGAGCAGTTCTTC.

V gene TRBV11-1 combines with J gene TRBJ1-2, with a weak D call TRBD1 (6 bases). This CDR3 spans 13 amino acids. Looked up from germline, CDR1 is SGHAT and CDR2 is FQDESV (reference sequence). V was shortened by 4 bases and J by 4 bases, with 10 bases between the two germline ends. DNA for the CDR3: TGTGCCAGCAGCTACAGGGTGGGCTATGGCTACACCTTC. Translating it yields CASSYRVGYGYTF.

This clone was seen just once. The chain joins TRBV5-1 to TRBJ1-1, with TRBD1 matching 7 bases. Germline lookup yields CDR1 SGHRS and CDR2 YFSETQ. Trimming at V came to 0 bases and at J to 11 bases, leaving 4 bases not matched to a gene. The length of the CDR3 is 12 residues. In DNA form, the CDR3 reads TGCGCCAGCAGCTTGGAAGCAGGGGGGGCTTTCTTT. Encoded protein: CASSLEAGGAFF.

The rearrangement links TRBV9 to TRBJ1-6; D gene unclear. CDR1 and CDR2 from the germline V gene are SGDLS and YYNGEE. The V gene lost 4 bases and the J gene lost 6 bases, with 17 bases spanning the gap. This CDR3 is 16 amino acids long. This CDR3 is CASSPGYSLLNSPLHF. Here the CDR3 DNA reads TGTGCCAGCAGCCCCGGGTATTCCCTCCTTAATTCACCCCTCCACTTT.

CDR3 in DNA: TGCAGTGCTAGTGCGGGAGCTGGAGAGACCCAGTACTTC. Its translation is CSASAGAGETQYF. This chain links TRBV20-1 with TRBJ2-5, with TRBD2 identical over 7 bases. V dropped 3 bases and J dropped 4; count of bases not matched to a gene: 5. Per the germline V gene, CDR1 is DFQATT and CDR2 is SNEGSKA (reference sequence). CDR3 size: 13 residues.

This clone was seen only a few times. CDR3 bases: TGTGCCAGCAGCTTAGATCTCTTCGACAGCTACTCTGGAAACACCATATATTTT. Translation gives CASSLDLFDSYSGNTIYF. The chain combines TRBV11-2 with TRBJ1-3; a possible D gene is TRBD1 (5 bases). There are 18 residues in the CDR3. Trimming cost V 0 bases and J 0 bases, with 15 bases left between them. Per the germline V gene, CDR1 is SGHAT and CDR2 is FQNNGV.

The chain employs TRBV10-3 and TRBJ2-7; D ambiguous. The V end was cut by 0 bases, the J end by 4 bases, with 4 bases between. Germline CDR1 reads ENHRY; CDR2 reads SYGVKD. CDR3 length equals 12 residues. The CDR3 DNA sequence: TGTGCCATCAGTGAGTCGAGTTACGAGCAGTACTTC. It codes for CAISESSYEQYF.

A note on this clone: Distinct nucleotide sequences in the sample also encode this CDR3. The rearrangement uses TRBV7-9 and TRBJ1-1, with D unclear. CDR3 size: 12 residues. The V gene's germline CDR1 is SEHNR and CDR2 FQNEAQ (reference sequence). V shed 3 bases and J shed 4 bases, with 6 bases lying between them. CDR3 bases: TGTGCCAGCAGCTTGACGGGCACTGAAGCTTTCTTT. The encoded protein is CASSLTGTEAFF.

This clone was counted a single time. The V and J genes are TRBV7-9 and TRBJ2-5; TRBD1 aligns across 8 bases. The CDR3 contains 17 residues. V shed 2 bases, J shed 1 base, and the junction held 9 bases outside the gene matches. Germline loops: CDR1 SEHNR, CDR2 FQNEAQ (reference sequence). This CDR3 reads CASSLWAGGQGQETQYF. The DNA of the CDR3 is TGTGCCAGCAGCTTATGGGCCGGAGGACAGGGCCAAGAGACCCAGTACTTC.

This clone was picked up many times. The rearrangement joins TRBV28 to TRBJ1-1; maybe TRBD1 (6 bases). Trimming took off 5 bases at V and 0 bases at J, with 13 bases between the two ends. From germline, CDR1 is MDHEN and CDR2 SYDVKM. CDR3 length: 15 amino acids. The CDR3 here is CASSPPTGMNTEAFF. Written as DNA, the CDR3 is TGTGCCAGCAGTCCGCCGACAGGTATGAACACTGAAGCTTTCTTT.

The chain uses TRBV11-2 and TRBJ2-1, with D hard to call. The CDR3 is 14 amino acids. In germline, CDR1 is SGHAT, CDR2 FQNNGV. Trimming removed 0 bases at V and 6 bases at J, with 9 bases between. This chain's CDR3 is CASSLDRVVNEQFF. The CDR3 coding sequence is TGTGCCAGCAGCTTAGATCGTGTAGTCAATGAGCAGTTCTTC. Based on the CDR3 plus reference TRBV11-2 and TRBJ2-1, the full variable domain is EAGVAQSPRYKIIEKRQSVAFWCNPISGHATLYWYQQILGQGPKLLIQFQNNGVVDDSQLPKDRFSAERLKGVDSTLKIQPAKLEDSAVYLCASSLDRVVNEQFFGPGTRLTVL.

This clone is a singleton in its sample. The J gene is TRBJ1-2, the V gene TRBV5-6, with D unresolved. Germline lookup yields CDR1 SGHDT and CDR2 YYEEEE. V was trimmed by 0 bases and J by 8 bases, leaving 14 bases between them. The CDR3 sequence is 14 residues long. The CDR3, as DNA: TGTGCCAGCAGCTTGGGGAGGTCCGGCGGGGGCTACACCTTC. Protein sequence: CASSLGRSGGGYTF.

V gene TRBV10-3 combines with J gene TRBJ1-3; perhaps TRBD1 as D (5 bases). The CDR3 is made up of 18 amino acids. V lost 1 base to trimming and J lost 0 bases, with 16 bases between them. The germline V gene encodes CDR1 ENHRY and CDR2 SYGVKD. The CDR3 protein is CAISELGTGGSSGNTIYF. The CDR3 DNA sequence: TGTGCCATCAGTGAGTTAGGGACGGGAGGGAGCTCTGGAAACACCATATATTTT.